The entry below gives a single T cell receptor (beta chain) sequence along with its context. The sample is drawn from a study of immune characterization of retroperitoneal liposarcoma. A single record per CDR3 protein comes from TCRdb applying MiXCR to the PCR reads. This table holds around 2,000 distinct CDR3 sequences, under 35% found once. The sample comprised tumor tissue. The TCR was taken from a female donor with retroperitoneal liposarcoma.

The DNA of the CDR3 is TGTGCCAGCAGTGAATCGGGACTAGCGAGTAGCTCCTACAATGAGCAGTTCTTC. Protein product: CASSESGLASSSYNEQFF. This chain links TRBV25-1 with TRBJ2-1; 10 bases fit TRBD2. Germline CDR1 reads MGHDK; CDR2 reads SYGVNS. V gave up 1 base and J gave up 0 bases; unmatched junction bases: 6. The CDR3 spans 18 residues. The whole variable domain, remainder taken from reference TRBV25-1 and TRBJ2-1, is EADIYQTPRYLVIGTGKKITLECSQTMGHDKMYWYQQDPGMELHLIHYSYGVNSTEKGDLSSESTVSRIRTEHFPLTLESARPSHTSQYLCASSESGLASSSYNEQFFGPGTRLTVL.